One and the same sample provided the 13 T cell receptor beta chains below, sequenced in a study of blood T cell repertoires in COVID-19. The table came from immunoSEQ multiplex PCR; TCRdb's copy has only in-frame clones and leaves some out. This table has about 150,000 clones, 70% to 85% appearing once. Sequences were obtained from peripheral blood. The source is a man aged 55 to 70 with COVID-19, enrolled during active disease.

Here the CDR3 DNA reads TGTGCCAGCAGCTTAGTTCAGGGAGGGTACCACGAGCAGTACTTC. It specifies CASSLVQGGYHEQYF. The chain has TRBV7-8 and TRBJ2-7, with 7 nucleotides matching TRBD2. CDR3 length equals 15 residues. Per the germline V gene, CDR1 is SGHVS and CDR2 is FQNEAQ. Germline trimming cut 1 base from V and 5 bases from J; bases unmatched to any gene: 8.

V usage is TRBV6-6 and J usage is TRBJ2-1; the match to TRBD2 covers 7 bases. Germline CDR1 and CDR2: MNHNY and SVGAGI (reference sequence). This CDR3 is 14 amino acids long. The V segment lost 0 bases and the J segment 7 bases; nucleotides outside the gene matches: 3. This chain's CDR3 is CASSYSELANEQFF. CDR3 DNA sequence: TGTGCCAGCAGTTACTCGGAACTAGCGAATGAGCAGTTCTTC.

The CDR3 here is CASSLTGTEGEKLFF. As DNA, the CDR3 is TGTGCCAGCAGCCTTACCGGGACGGAGGGCGAAAAACTGTTTTTT. The V gene is TRBV9, the J gene TRBJ1-4; a weak D match, TRBD1 (5 bases). This CDR3 has 15 residues. CDR1 SGDLS and CDR2 YYNGEE come from the germline V gene. The V and J ends lost 4 bases and 8 bases respectively, with 18 bases between them.

This clone has only one observation. This chain links TRBV6-6 with TRBJ1-1; D gene unclear. V was pared by 6 bases and J by 1 base, with 12 bases between. The CDR3 covers 14 residues. Germline CDR1 and CDR2: MNHNY and SVGAGI (reference sequence). The CDR3 spells CASRGRRENTEAFF. The DNA of the CDR3 is TGTGCCAGCAGGGGAAGACGGGAGAACACTGAAGCTTTCTTT.

The chain uses TRBV4-3 and TRBJ1-1; 7 bases align to TRBD1. CDR3 length: 16 residues. J lost 5 bases, V lost 1 base, and 10 bases had no gene match. Germline V gene lookup returns CDR1 LGHNA and CDR2 YSLEER. CDR3: CASSQVVVGGRTEAFF. The CDR3 DNA sequence: TGCGCCAGCAGCCAAGTAGTCGTAGGGGGCCGGACTGAAGCTTTCTTT.

The gene calls are TRBV7-8 and TRBJ2-5, with D possibly matching TRBD1 (7 bases). CDR1 and CDR2 from the germline V gene are SGHVS and FQNEAQ. Trimming took 5 bases from V and 5 from J, leaving 21 bases between them. The CDR3 contains 16 residues. CDR3 in amino acids: CASSPSGGGRVETQYF. The CDR3 DNA sequence: TGTGCCAGCAGCCCAAGTGGAGGGGGCCGGGTTGAGACCCAGTACTTC.

This clone occurred once. The V gene is TRBV7-3, the J gene TRBJ2-1; no clear D. The germline V gene encodes CDR1 SGHTA and CDR2 FQGTGA. The CDR3 has 15 residues. V was cut by 2 bases and J by 0 bases, with 8 bases left in between. CDR3 coding DNA: TGTGCCAGCAGCTTAGGCGGTCCCTCCTACAATGAGCAGTTCTTC. It encodes CASSLGGPSYNEQFF.

To note about this clone: This same CDR3 is encoded by further DNA sequences in the sample. J is TRBJ2-7 and V is TRBV11-3; a possible D gene is TRBD1 (6 bases). The V gene's germline CDR1 is SGHNT and CDR2 YENEEA. V was trimmed by 3 bases and J by 3 bases, leaving 12 bases between them. The CDR3 totals 14 residues. CDR3 protein: CASSLGRGSYEQYF. The DNA for the CDR3 is TGTGCCAGCAGCTTGGGCAGGGGAAGCTACGAGCAGTACTTC.

This chain joins TRBV5-8 and TRBJ1-2, with 10 positions matching TRBD1. The CDR3 sequence is 15 residues long. Trimming cost V 0 bases and J 7 bases; bases outside gene matches: 6. Looked up from germline, CDR1 is SGHTS and CDR2 is YDEGEE. CDR3 nucleotide sequence: TGTGCCAGCAGCTTGGCCTTCGGACAGGGGGTTGGCTACACCTTC. It is translated as CASSLAFGQGVGYTF.

The gene calls are TRBV24-1 and TRBJ2-5; TRBD1 is a possible D gene (5 bases). The germline V and J ends were trimmed by 9 bases and 0 bases, with 10 bases remaining between them. The germline gives CDR1 KGHDR, CDR2 SFDVKD. This CDR3 contains 13 residues. The CDR3 reads CATSDSNQETQYF. The CDR3 coding sequence is TGTGCCACCTCAGACAGTAACCAAGAGACCCAGTACTTC.

The chain combines TRBV19 with TRBJ1-2; possibly TRBD1 for D (5 bases). The CDR3 extends over 12 amino acids. V was shortened by 8 bases and J by 8 bases, with 15 bases between the two germline ends. The germline gives CDR1 LNHDA, CDR2 SQIVND (reference sequence). The CDR3 DNA is TGTGCCAGTTCGGGGGAGACCTTAGGCTACACCTTC. As protein: CASSGETLGYTF.

The chain carries TRBV4-2 and TRBJ1-2, with 10 bases lining up with TRBD1. V dropped 2 bases and J dropped 3; count of bases not matched to a gene: 3. CDR3 length equals 15 residues. Germline CDR1 LGHNA, CDR2 YNFKEQ. The CDR3 DNA reads TGTGCCAGCAGCCAACGACAGGGGGCAGACTATGGCTACACCTTC. Translated, it gives CASSQRQGADYGYTF.

The V gene is TRBV4-2, the J gene TRBJ1-1; 7 bases agree with TRBD1. Germline V gene lookup returns CDR1 LGHNA and CDR2 YNFKEQ. Losses at the gene ends were 4 bases for V and 6 bases for J; bases not matched to a gene: 11. The CDR3 spans 15 residues. The CDR3 protein is CASSRWTGDSSEAFF. The CDR3 bases are TGTGCCAGCAGCCGATGGACAGGAGATAGCTCTGAAGCTTTCTTT.